A selection of T cell receptor beta chains follows, all from one sample in a study of regulatory T cells in long-lasting Graves disease. TCRdb passed the multiplex PCR reads through MiXCR, listing each CDR3 protein once. The sample consists of 200,000 to 250,000 distinct CDR3 sequences, roughly 19% of them appearing once. This sample was shared with a second study, whose subject was T cells in Graves' hyperthyroidism and ophthalmopathy.

The material sequenced was peripheral blood mononuclear cells (PBMCs), taken at new diagnosis, from a patient treated with antithyroid drugs. These receptors were obtained from a woman under 40 with Graves disease. CDR3s include the opening cysteine and the closing phenylalanine or tryptophan. The D gene is left open where the match is weak. Clone sizes are shown as once, few, many or a size class.

v_gene: TRBV30; j_gene: TRBJ1-1; abundance: many; d_gene: .; CDR3nt: TGTGCCTGGAGAGGGGGGCCCCTCCTAGGCCCCGAAGCTTTCTTT; CDR3aa: CAWRGGPLLGPEAFF
v_gene: TRBV7-9; j_gene: TRBJ2-1; abundance: many; d_gene: TRBD2; CDR3nt: TGTGCCAGCAGCTTAGGGGTCTACAGCGGGAGGGCCTTGGACAATGAGCAGTTCTTC; CDR3aa: CASSLGVYSGRALDNEQFF
v_gene: TRBV3-1; j_gene: TRBJ1-1; abundance: few; d_gene: TRBD1; CDR3nt: TGTGCCAGCAGCTCACAAAGGGCCCTCGGACAGGGGGACACTGAAGCTTTCTTT; CDR3aa: CASSSQRALGQGDTEAFF
v_gene: TRBV3-1; j_gene: TRBJ1-1; abundance: many; d_gene: TRBD1; CDR3nt: TGTGCCAGCACCCAGGGACAGATCTTGAACACTGAAGCTTTCTTT; CDR3aa: CASTQGQILNTEAFF
v_gene: TRBV15; j_gene: TRBJ1-2; abundance: many; d_gene: TRBD1; CDR3nt: TGTGCCACCAGCAGAGATCTCGGAGGGGACAGGCATGGCTACACCTTC; CDR3aa: CATSRDLGGDRHGYTF
v_gene: TRBV29-1; j_gene: TRBJ1-1; abundance: many; d_gene: .; CDR3nt: TGCAGCGCTGGGGGTAGGTCTGAAGCTTTCTTT; CDR3aa: CSAGGRSEAFF
v_gene: TRBV28; j_gene: TRBJ1-5; abundance: once; d_gene: TRBD1; CDR3nt: TGTGCCGCTCAACCAGGGGGCTGGCAAGCAATATCTCAGCCCCAGCATTTT; CDR3aa: CAAQPGGWQAISQPQHF
v_gene: TRBV30; j_gene: TRBJ1-4; abundance: many; d_gene: .; CDR3nt: TGTGCCCTAGCGGGGGGCGGTGGTGAAAAACTGTTTTTT; CDR3aa: CALAGGGGEKLFF
v_gene: TRBV28; j_gene: TRBJ1-4; abundance: many; d_gene: .; CDR3nt: TGTGCCAGCAGTTTGAACCCTGGGCCTGAAAAACTGTTTTTT; CDR3aa: CASSLNPGPEKLFF
v_gene: TRBV28; j_gene: TRBJ1-1; abundance: many; d_gene: TRBD1; CDR3nt: TGTGCCAGCAGTCCTCCTCAGGGGGACGCTGAAGCTTTCTTT; CDR3aa: CASSPPQGDAEAFF
v_gene: TRBV7-3; j_gene: TRBJ2-2; abundance: many; d_gene: .; CDR3nt: TGTGCCAGCAGCTTTGGGGATGTGGGCACCGGGGAGCTGTTTTTT; CDR3aa: CASSFGDVGTGELFF
v_gene: TRBV6-1; j_gene: TRBJ1-2; abundance: many; d_gene: .; CDR3nt: TGTGCCAGCAGCCAGGAAAGTTTAGTCTATGGCTACACCTTC; CDR3aa: CASSQESLVYGYTF
v_gene: TRBV7-9; j_gene: TRBJ1-1; abundance: many; d_gene: .; CDR3nt: TGTGCCAGCGGACGCGGCGATGACACTGAAGCTTTCTTT; CDR3aa: CASGRGDDTEAFF
v_gene: TRBV12-5; j_gene: TRBJ2-5; abundance: many; d_gene: .; CDR3nt: TGTGCTAGTGGTTTGGTAACGGGTTTGGAGGGGCGAACCCAAGAGACCCAGTACTTC; CDR3aa: CASGLVTGLEGRTQETQYF
v_gene: TRBV6-2/TRBV6-3; j_gene: TRBJ2-3; abundance: few; d_gene: TRBD2; CDR3nt: TGTGCCAGCAGTTACTCATGGGGGGGTACGCAGTATTTT; CDR3aa: CASSYSWGGTQYF
v_gene: TRBV6-1; j_gene: TRBJ1-3; abundance: many; d_gene: TRBD1; CDR3nt: TGTGCCAGCGGGAAACAGGGGGCGGCTGGAAACACCATATATTTT; CDR3aa: CASGKQGAAGNTIYF
v_gene: TRBV3-1; j_gene: TRBJ1-1; abundance: many; d_gene: .; CDR3nt: TGTGCCAGCAGCCAGGAGATCAGGGGTCGAAGAAGAACTGAAGCTTTCTTT; CDR3aa: CASSQEIRGRRRTEAFF